Listed here is a single T cell receptor (beta chain). This record comes from a study of early T cells in non-severe SARS-CoV-2 infection. V was shortened by 5 bases and J by 8 bases, with 43 bases between the two germline ends. Germline V CDR1 and CDR2: MNHEY, SMNVEV (reference sequence). This CDR3 region has 23 residues. TCRdb reprocessed the 5' RACE reads via MiXCR and lists one record per CDR3 protein. The sample records over 85,000 distinct CDR3 sequences, roughly 15% being singletons. The chain employs TRBV27 and TRBJ2-4; TRBD1 might be the D (6 bases). This clonotype originated in an adult who was a healthcare worker with PCR-confirmed SARS-CoV-2 infection or an uninfected control (not recorded which). Sequencing used whole blood. CDR3: CASSQRRYGGQHHPVFVEDIQYF. CDR3 sequence (DNA): TGTGCCAGCAGTCAACGCCGTTACGGCGGACAGCACCACCCGGTTTTCGTGGAGGACATTCAGTACTTC.